Reported below is one T cell receptor (beta chain). As originally analysed: Scientists estimated how many nucleated cells there were by amplifying reference gene primers. Libraries were prepared by immunoSEQ multiplex PCR; TCRdb keeps only in-frame clonotypes and omits some of them. The D gene and trimming were derived from the DNA, and the V and J assignments and clone size from that table. This sample has fewer than 250,000 clones; 65% to 85% occur once, and the top ten carry around 5.2%. This sample is drawn from a study of blood T cell repertoires in COVID-19. Whole-study context: Samples of COVID-19 (acute and convalescent) were obtained from the United States, Italy and Spain. Sources were T cells, B-cell-depleted T cells, or PBMCs; the material itself was cDNA or gDNA.

The sample taken for sequencing was peripheral blood. The source of this sequence is a human donor in a cohort sampled during active COVID-19.

The chain's CDR3 is CASRDRGQQYF. For the CDR3, the DNA is TGTGCCAGCAGGGACAGGGGCCAGCAGTACTTC. This chain connects TRBV12-3 or TRBV12-4 to TRBJ2-7, with 9 bases lining up with TRBD1. V lost 6 bases and J lost 8; bases outside the gene matches: 2. This CDR3 has 11 residues.